One sample yielded the 6 T cell receptor beta chains listed below, sequenced in a study of T-cell memory formation after mild COVID-19. MiXCR, applied by TCRdb to the 5' RACE reads, yields one record per CDR3 protein. Here the sample spans about 210,000 distinct CDR3 sequences, under 30% being singletons. The sequenced sample was PBMCs or a T cell subset sorted from them (not recorded which). The receptors originated from an adult woman who had mild COVID-19 (a few samples of this study predate the infection). Cell type and time point are not known.

The V gene is TRBV5-1, the J gene TRBJ2-2; 14 nucleotides agree with TRBD2. The germline V gene encodes CDR1 SGHRS and CDR2 YFSETQ. The V and J ends lost 2 bases and 3 bases, in that order; junction bases with no gene match: 9. The CDR3 contains 19 residues. The CDR3 protein is CASSFLDRLAGGHTGELFF. DNA of the CDR3: TGCGCCAGCAGCTTCCTCGACCGACTAGCGGGGGGGCACACCGGGGAGCTGTTTTTT.

This rearrangement joins TRBV5-8 to TRBJ1-4; 9 bases agree with TRBD1. CDR3 length equals 13 residues. The germline gives CDR1 SGHTS, CDR2 YDEGEE. V shed 7 bases and J 5 bases; nucleotides not matched to a gene: 3. CDR3 coding DNA: TGTGCCAGCCGGGACAGGGACAATGAAAAACTGTTTTTT. Its protein is CASRDRDNEKLFF.

The rearrangement links TRBV6-2 or TRBV6-3 to TRBJ2-5; TRBD1 matches at 7 bases. CDR1 is MNHEY, CDR2 SVGEGT, per germline. The CDR3 sequence is 12 residues long. Losses at the gene ends were 2 bases for V and 12 bases for J; bases not matched to a gene: 6. The CDR3 here is CASSYARDSEYF. For the CDR3, the DNA is TGTGCCAGCAGTTACGCCCGGGACAGCGAGTACTTC.

The CDR3: CASSFSGGGQPQHF. CDR3 DNA sequence: TGTGCCAGCAGCTTTTCAGGGGGCGGACAGCCCCAGCATTTT. V is TRBV7-2 and J is TRBJ1-5; 8 bases agree with TRBD1. With 3 bases clipped from V and 7 bases from J, the junction kept 5 bases outside the gene matches. In germline, CDR1 is SGHTA, CDR2 FQGNSA. CDR3 length equals 14 residues.

This clonotype has at least ten counts. CDR3: CASSPRVTEAFF. CDR3 coding DNA: TGTGCCAGCAGCCCCAGGGTTACTGAAGCTTTCTTT. The chain employs TRBV7-9 and TRBJ1-1; D perhaps matches TRBD1 (5 bases). The V gene's germline CDR1 is SEHNR and CDR2 FQNEAQ (reference sequence). The CDR3 runs to 12 residues. With 5 bases removed from V and 5 bases from J, the gap between germline ends came to 9 bases.

This clonotype was seen a few times. This chain links TRBV4-1 with TRBJ2-7, with D unresolved. The CDR3 runs to 12 residues. Germline V gene sequence: CDR1 MGHRA, CDR2 YSYEKL. V was cut by 0 bases and J by 6 bases, with 6 bases left in between. The CDR3 sequence: CASSQERAEQYF. DNA of the CDR3: TGCGCCAGCAGCCAAGAACGGGCCGAGCAGTACTTC.